The 22 T cell receptor beta chains given below trace back to one sample, sequenced in a study of T cell clones after liver transplantation. Generated by immunoSEQ multiplex PCR, the TCRdb table keeps only in-frame clones and is missing some. Of 7,500 or so clones listed, about three quarters are singletons. The sample here was CD8+ T cells from blood, taken before liver transplant. These receptors were taken from a human donor who received a liver transplant.

The chain joins TRBV28 to TRBJ1-1; D is possibly TRBD1 (5 bases). The CDR3 is 14 amino acids. The germline CDR1 and CDR2 sequences are MDHEN and SYDVKM. Trimming stripped 3 bases from V and 3 bases from J, with 11 bases between. This chain's CDR3 is CASSFGGTYTEAFF. CDR3 DNA: TGTGCCAGCAGTTTTGGGGGTACCTACACTGAAGCTTTCTTT.

This clone was detected once. The chain couples TRBV6-5 to TRBJ1-1; D is perhaps TRBD1 (5 bases). Germline V gene sequence: CDR1 MNHEY, CDR2 SVGAGI. V was shortened by 1 base and J by 1 base, with 10 bases between the two germline ends. This CDR3 has 15 amino acids. The DNA of the CDR3 is TGTGCCAGCAGTTACTACCCGGACAAGAACACTGAAGCTTTCTTT. Encoded protein: CASSYYPDKNTEAFF.

The chain carries TRBV5-1 and TRBJ2-2; TRBD2 might be the D (6 bases). The CDR3 has 19 residues. The V gene lost 4 bases and the J gene lost 0 bases, with 22 bases spanning the gap. Germline CDR1 and CDR2: SGHRS and YFSETQ. CDR3 protein: CASSARLGDTFANTGELFF. The CDR3 DNA reads TGCGCCAGCAGCGCAAGACTAGGCGACACGTTCGCGAACACCGGGGAGCTGTTTTTT.

This clone was detected a few times. The V gene is TRBV7-9, the J gene TRBJ2-1; D is tentatively TRBD1 or TRBD2 (5 bases each). Germline CDR1 SEHNR, CDR2 FQNEAQ (reference sequence). V lost 5 bases and J 2 bases, leaving 16 bases between the germline ends. The CDR3 consists of 16 residues. Here the CDR3 reads CASSNPGTDAYNEQFF. As DNA, the CDR3 is TGTGCCAGCAGCAACCCCGGGACGGACGCCTACAATGAGCAGTTCTTC.

The chain has TRBV27 and TRBJ2-5, with D tentatively TRBD2 (5 bases). CDR3 length: 13 residues. V dropped 3 bases and J dropped 3 bases, with 8 bases sitting between them. Germline CDR1 MNHEY, CDR2 SMNVEV (reference sequence). Here the CDR3 reads CASSFSGEETQYF. CDR3 DNA sequence: TGTGCCAGCAGTTTTTCCGGGGAAGAGACCCAGTACTTC.

The chain couples TRBV19 to TRBJ1-1; a weak D match, TRBD1 (6 bases). This CDR3 contains 14 residues. The germline gives CDR1 LNHDA, CDR2 SQIVND (reference sequence). Trimming cost V 8 bases and J 2 bases, with 15 bases left between them. The DNA of the CDR3 is TGTGCCAGTCAAATGGGGACATACAACACTGAAGCTTTCTTT. This translates into CASQMGTYNTEAFF.

V usage is TRBV7-9 and J usage is TRBJ1-5, with D tentatively TRBD1 (6 bases). CDR3 length: 13 residues. The V gene's germline CDR1 is SEHNR and CDR2 FQNEAQ (reference sequence). Between the trimmed V and J ends, which lost 3 bases and 6 bases, there was a span of 9 bases. The CDR3 is CASSLGGGQPQHF. In nucleotides, the CDR3 is TGTGCCAGCAGCTTGGGGGGCGGTCAGCCCCAGCATTTT.

The chain combines TRBV5-6 with TRBJ1-2; the D is unclear. V was pared by 0 bases and J by 8 bases, with 17 bases between. This CDR3 region has 15 residues. Germline CDR1 reads SGHDT; CDR2 reads YYEEEE. The CDR3 nucleotides read TGTGCCAGCAGCTTGGAAACTGACACTCTGGACGGCTACACCTTC. Translated: CASSLETDTLDGYTF.

The chain couples TRBV5-5 to TRBJ1-6, with D perhaps matching TRBD1 (5 bases). This CDR3 is 14 amino acids long. CDR1 SGHKS and CDR2 YYEKEE come from the germline V gene (reference sequence). Trimming took off 6 bases at V and 7 bases at J, with 14 bases between the two ends. CDR3 residues: CASNEGARNSPLHF. CDR3 nucleotide sequence: TGTGCCAGCAACGAAGGGGCGAGGAATTCACCCCTCCACTTT.

V usage is TRBV18 and J usage is TRBJ2-3, with a weak D call TRBD2 (6 bases). Trimming removed 0 bases from V and 1 base from J, with 8 bases in between. CDR1 and CDR2 (germline): KGHSH, LQKENI. This CDR3 spans 15 amino acids. The chain's CDR3 is CASSPPREGTDTQYF. In DNA, the CDR3 is TGTGCCAGCTCACCACCCAGGGAGGGCACAGATACGCAGTATTTT.

The V gene is TRBV27, the J gene TRBJ1-2, with D hard to call. The germline V gene encodes CDR1 MNHEY and CDR2 SMNVEV (reference sequence). The CDR3 loop spans 17 amino acids. Trimming shortened V by 3 bases and J by 0 bases, and 17 bases separated the two germline ends. For the CDR3, the DNA is TGTGCCAGCAGTTTCAAATCGCAGGCAACTCCTAACTATGGCTACACCTTC. Translated: CASSFKSQATPNYGYTF.

The gene calls are TRBV19 and TRBJ2-2, with D uncertain. Trimming stripped 3 bases from V and 2 bases from J, with 19 bases between. Germline-derived CDR1 and CDR2 are LNHDA and SQIVND (reference sequence). This CDR3 spans 18 amino acids. CDR3 protein: CASSIPGLGWRNTGELFF. The CDR3 DNA sequence: TGTGCCAGTAGTATTCCAGGTTTGGGTTGGCGAAACACCGGGGAGCTGTTTTTT. Using reference TRBV19 and TRBJ2-2 for the parts outside the CDR3, the full variable domain is DGGITQSPKYLFRKEGQNVTLSCEQNLNHDAMYWYRQDPGQGLRLIYYSQIVNDFQKGDIAEGYSVSREKKESFPLTVTSAQKNPTAFYLCASSIPGLGWRNTGELFFGEGSRLTVL.

Relative to its sample, this clone is medium-sized. The chain couples TRBV7-4 to TRBJ2-7, with TRBD2 matching over 8 bases. Trimming cost V 3 bases and J 3 bases; bases outside gene matches: 4. In germline, CDR1 is SGHVT, CDR2 SQSDAQ. The CDR3 runs 14 residues. The CDR3 sequence is CASSFLAGHYEQYV. The CDR3 bases are TGTGCCAGCAGCTTTCTAGCGGGCCACTACGAGCAGTACGTC.

The chain joins TRBV28 to TRBJ2-5; maybe TRBD1 (8 bases). The CDR3 has 18 residues. Germline loops: CDR1 MDHEN, CDR2 SYDVKM. V lost 5 bases to trimming and J lost 1 base, with 23 bases between them. CDR3 region: CASSPHRRTGRVQETQYF. As DNA, the CDR3 is TGTGCCAGCAGTCCCCACCGCAGGACAGGGAGGGTCCAAGAGACCCAGTACTTC.

The V and J genes are TRBV9 and TRBJ2-3; TRBD2 aligns across 13 bases. The CDR3 covers 17 residues. With V trimmed by 4 bases and J by 2 bases, 7 bases remained unmatched. Per germline, CDR1 SGDLS and CDR2 YYNGEE. The CDR3 protein is CASSTLGLAGDTDTQYF. The CDR3 DNA reads TGTGCCAGCAGCACGTTAGGACTAGCGGGAGACACAGATACGCAGTATTTT. Complete variable domain (other parts from reference TRBV9 and TRBJ2-3): DSGVTQTPKHLITATGQRVTLRCSPRSGDLSVYWYQQSLDQGLQFLIQYYNGEERAKGNILERFSAQQFPDLHSELNLSSLELGDSALYFCASSTLGLAGDTDTQYFGPGTRLTVL.

This clone is large (0.1 to 1%) within its sample. This chain uses TRBV4-3 with TRBJ1-2; 10 nucleotides agree with TRBD1. CDR1 is LGHNA, CDR2 YSLEER, per germline. This CDR3 spans 15 amino acids. V trimming: 0 bases; J trimming: 4 bases; junction bases outside the gene matches: 2. The CDR3 is CASSQDGQGVYGYTF. The DNA of the CDR3 is TGCGCCAGCAGCCAAGATGGACAGGGGGTCTATGGCTACACCTTC.

This chain connects TRBV10-3 to TRBJ2-5, with 10 bases matching TRBD1. CDR3 length: 16 amino acids. CDR1 and CDR2 (germline): ENHRY, SYGVKD. With V trimmed by 2 bases and J by 4 bases, 7 bases remained unmatched. The CDR3 DNA follows: TGTGCCATCAGTGAGGGTTGGGACAGGGGTGGAGAGACCCAGTACTTC. It codes for CAISEGWDRGGETQYF.

V usage is TRBV7-9 and J usage is TRBJ2-1; D is possibly TRBD2 (5 bases). Germline CDR1 reads SEHNR; CDR2 reads FQNEAQ (reference sequence). The CDR3 covers 15 residues. With 7 bases removed from V and 5 bases from J, the gap between germline ends came to 18 bases. The CDR3: CASTVLGEENNEQFF. For the CDR3, the DNA is TGTGCCAGCACCGTTCTCGGGGAAGAAAACAATGAGCAGTTCTTC.

V is TRBV2 and J is TRBJ2-5; 11 nucleotides line up with TRBD1. Germline V gene lookup returns CDR1 SNHLY and CDR2 FYNNEI. The CDR3 loop spans 16 amino acids. Trimming cost V 5 bases and J 4 bases; bases outside gene matches: 9. CDR3 amino acids: CASSWTGGASLETQYF. The CDR3 region has the DNA TGTGCCAGCAGTTGGACAGGGGGCGCGTCGTTAGAGACCCAGTACTTC.

The J gene is TRBJ2-7, the V gene TRBV5-1, with 9 bases aligning to TRBD1. The CDR3 extends over 18 amino acids. The germline gives CDR1 SGHRS, CDR2 YFSETQ. With 3 bases clipped from V and 6 bases from J, the junction kept 19 bases outside the gene matches. The DNA for the CDR3 is TGCGCCAGCAGCTACAATAAGAGGGGGGACAGGGTTCTTGGCGAGCAGTACTTC. The encoded protein is CASSYNKRGDRVLGEQYF. Full variable domain (missing parts from reference TRBV5-1 and TRBJ2-7): KAGVTQTPRYLIKTRGQQVTLSCSPISGHRSVSWYQQTPGQGLQFLFEYFSETQRNKGNFPGRFSGRQFSNSRSEMNVSTLELGDSALYLCASSYNKRGDRVLGEQYFGPGTRLTVT.

The chain recombines TRBV5-1 with TRBJ2-3; D uncertain. V shed 3 bases and J shed 2 bases, with 1 base lying between them. The CDR3 runs 11 residues. Per the germline V gene, CDR1 is SGHRS and CDR2 is YFSETQ. The CDR3 region has the DNA TGCGCCAGCAGCTCCACAGATACGCAGTATTTT. Protein sequence: CASSSTDTQYF.

The chain joins TRBV21-1 to TRBJ1-3; TRBD1, as called in the table, went unchecked against the DNA. TRBV21-1 is shown as a pseudogene. The CDR3 is 14 amino acids. The CDR3 spells CASKGQGGGNTIYF. The DNA of the CDR3 is TGTGCCAGCAAGGGACAGGGGGGCGGAAACACCATATATTTT.